The T cell receptor beta chain under discussion was sequenced for a study of CD8+ T cells in alopecia areata. Notes on the study in general: Researchers say the link of baseline CD8+ expansion to response remains uncertain, with one nonresponder. Tofacitinib produced a significant decrease in scalp clonality and in expanded CD8+ clones among the top 100. Researchers report lesional scalp, most notably alopecia totalis/universalis, outstripped normal scalp in clonality.

Reverse transcription of extracted RNA yielded cDNA, which provided the sequencing template. The data were produced by immunoSEQ multiplex PCR, yet TCRdb's version contains in-frame clones alone and is incomplete. The top ten clones hold around a sixth of a sample with nearly 95,000 clones, about two thirds of them seen once. The CDR3 is 15 residues long. V was shortened by 3 bases and J by 3 bases, with 15 bases between the two germline ends. Germline V lookup: CDR1 SGDLS, CDR2 YYNGEE. Concerning this clone: The antigen is undetermined.

The treatment here: oral pan-JAK inhibitor, 5-10 mg twice daily. The specimen comprised CD8+ T cells sorted from blood, sampled around week 46, from a patient treated with tofacitinib. J is TRBJ1-2 and V is TRBV9; D is unclear. The receptor was isolated from a human donor with alopecia areata. CDR3: CASSGQVHSDYGYTF. Here the CDR3 DNA reads TGTGCCAGCAGCGGTCAGGTCCATTCAGACTATGGCTACACCTTC.